This T cell receptor (beta chain) was profiled in a study of shared clonotypes between healthy human individuals. Samples underwent the assay at deep level. Only in-frame clones appear in the TCRdb table, and some are missing; sequencing was by immunoSEQ multiplex PCR. This sample carries 550,000 to 800,000 clones, roughly 70% of them seen once, and the ten largest clones take over 1.5%. Broader study findings: Generally, naive subsets came out with larger estimated richness than memory subsets.

V lost 2 bases and J 3 bases, leaving 13 bases between the germline ends. The CDR3 length is 16 residues. CDR1 is SGHVS and CDR2 is FQNEAQ in the germline V gene. Details on this clone: Antigen unknown.

None of the donors, who were healthy HIV-negative adults, had recently had acute infections or vaccinations. V gene TRBV7-8 combines with J gene TRBJ2-2; D is possibly TRBD2 (5 bases). Material for sequencing was memory CD4+ T cells sorted from blood. Stated subset: CD45RA-negative fraction. The source of this sequence is a woman aged 25 to 39 in good health. CDR3 DNA sequence: TGTGCCAGCAGCTTACGCCCACTAGTAGACACCGGGGAGCTGTTTTTT. Amino acid sequence: CASSLRPLVDTGELFF.